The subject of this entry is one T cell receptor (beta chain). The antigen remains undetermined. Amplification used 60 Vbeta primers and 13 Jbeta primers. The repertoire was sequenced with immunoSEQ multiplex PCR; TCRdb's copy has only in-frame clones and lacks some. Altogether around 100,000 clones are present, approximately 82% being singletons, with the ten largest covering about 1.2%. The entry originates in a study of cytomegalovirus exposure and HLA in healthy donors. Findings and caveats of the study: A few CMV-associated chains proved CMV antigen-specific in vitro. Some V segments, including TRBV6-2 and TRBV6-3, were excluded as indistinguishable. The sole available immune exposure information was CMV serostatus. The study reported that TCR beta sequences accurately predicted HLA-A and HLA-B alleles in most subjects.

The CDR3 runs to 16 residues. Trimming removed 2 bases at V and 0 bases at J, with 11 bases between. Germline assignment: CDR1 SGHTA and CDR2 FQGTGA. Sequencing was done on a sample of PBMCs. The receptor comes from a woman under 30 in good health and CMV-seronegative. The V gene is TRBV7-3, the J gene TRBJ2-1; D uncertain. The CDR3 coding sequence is TGTGCCAGCAGCTTAGTGGCGGATTCCTCCTACAATGAGCAGTTCTTC. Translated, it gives CASSLVADSSYNEQFF.